What follows is one T cell receptor beta chain and its context. In this sample, this clonotype turned up a few times. Its antigen target is currently unknown. Within one base of it there is no much larger clone, and no base qualities were kept. V drops 5 bases and J drops 1 base, leaving 14 bases in between. CDR1 and CDR2 (MNHNS, SASEGT) derive from the germline V gene. From the cysteine up to the phenylalanine, the CDR3 has a length of 15 residues. The read is trimmed to its CDR3 DNA, 45 bases read in frame from base 1. This record belongs to a study of T cells after yellow fever vaccination (dated by TCRdb to the late 2010s). Regarding the research as a whole: The SMART-Seq v4 Ultra Low Input RNA kit was used to prepare libraries from fractions with low cell numbers. To track T-cell clones before and after primary and booster YFV17D yellow fever vaccination, bulk TCR alpha and beta repertoires were sequenced longitudinally. Two healthy male donors made up the cohort, one aged 18 to 30 years and the other aged 30 to 40 years. Bulk PBMC replicates and cell subsets were isolated from blood drawn at multiple timepoints before and after both primary and secondary immunization. General findings and caveats noted by the study authors: Computational filtering was required because FACS-sorted repertoires could contain abundant contaminating clonotypes from the bulk population. After the booster, most of the clones that had expanded following primary vaccination were detected again (96% of CD4 and 85% to 90% of CD8), which suggests that memory was broadly maintained. Compared with the primary T-cell response, the secondary T-cell response was faster but weaker, reaching its peak on day 5 rather than on day 15. A small fraction of clonotypes appeared in both the CD4 and CD8 compartments, likely as a result of convergent recombination. Because only two donors were included in the study, the extent to which the findings can be generalized is limited.

Sequencing used an Illumina NovaSeq 6000. TCR cDNA was made using 5'RACE template switching, a step that added a universal primer site and unique molecular identifiers. Priming for cDNA synthesis came from both the TCR alpha and TCR beta constant segments. Library amplification used two PCR steps, and the second PCR step added sample barcodes and sequencing adapters. Sequencing of the libraries was done on either Illumina HiSeq 2500 (2x100 bp) or NovaSeq (2x150 bp). The source study handled its data this way. MIGEC handled demultiplexing of reads and collapsing into UMI consensus sequences, while MiXCR performed V(D)J alignment. Using edgeR on replicate PBMC samples, clonotypes were called vaccine-responding if FDR was below 0.01 and the log2 fold change was above 5 up to day 15. Each bulk clonotype was labeled CD4 or CD8 based on which sequenced repertoire, CD4 or CD8, contained the clonotype at higher abundance. TCRdb trimmed the raw reads at Q25, called clones with MiXCR and kept productive beta chains. CDR3 protein sequences are deduplicated, and each keeps its most common genes and DNA. TCRdb's processing, not the authors' own work, is the source of the V and J calls. For this sample the table gives a few hundred thousand distinct CDR3 sequences, of which about 4% were detected only once. Approximately 24% of the sample goes to the ten largest clones.

The treatment or condition tag for this specimen amounts to: live attenuated yellow fever vaccine strain. At every blood-draw timepoint, two biological replicates of bulk PBMCs were collected. PBMCs were isolated from peripheral blood using a standard Ficoll-Paque protocol. TriZol was used to extract RNA from bulk PBMCs, CD4 and CD8 fractions, and dextramer-positive and dextramer-negative fractions. The rearranged chain carries TRBV6-1 and TRBJ2-5; the D segment could be TRBD2, given 6 matching bases. The TCR comes from a man aged 18 to 29 who received the YFV17D yellow fever vaccine. Here the sequenced sample was PBMCs, taken 5 days after the yellow fever booster vaccination. The CDR3 loop reads CASSTPGGVQETQYF. The DNA is as follows: TGTGCCAGCAGTACACCTGGCGGGGTCCAAGAGACCCAGTACTTC.